This TCR beta chain was recovered during a study of blood T cells in healthy people across ages. This clonotype was recorded a few times. The antigen remains unidentified. A second PCR of about 6 to 12 cycles used a sample-barcoded 5' primer and a J-beta primer mix. Each cDNA molecule carried a tag from a template-switch adaptor that contained 12 random nucleotides. TCRdb analysed the 5' RACE reads with MiXCR anew, one entry per CDR3 protein. The data contain more than 650,000 distinct CDR3 sequences, 53% of them singletons. Whole-study findings and limits: More naive CD4+ cells and higher diversity marked long-lived donors relative to aged donors.

This CDR3 is built from 12 residues. CDR1 SNHLY and CDR2 FYNNEI come from the germline V gene. V lost 5 bases and J 5 bases, leaving 9 bases between the germline ends. All donors came from Russia, were Caucasian and healthy, and spanned ages roughly 6 to 95. V gene TRBV2 combines with J gene TRBJ1-1; D call uncertain. This clonotype was obtained from an older man in good health. Input material: blood. For the CDR3, the DNA is TGTGCCAGCAGTACTGGCGGGACTGAAGCTTTCTTT. Its translation is CASSTGGTEAFF.